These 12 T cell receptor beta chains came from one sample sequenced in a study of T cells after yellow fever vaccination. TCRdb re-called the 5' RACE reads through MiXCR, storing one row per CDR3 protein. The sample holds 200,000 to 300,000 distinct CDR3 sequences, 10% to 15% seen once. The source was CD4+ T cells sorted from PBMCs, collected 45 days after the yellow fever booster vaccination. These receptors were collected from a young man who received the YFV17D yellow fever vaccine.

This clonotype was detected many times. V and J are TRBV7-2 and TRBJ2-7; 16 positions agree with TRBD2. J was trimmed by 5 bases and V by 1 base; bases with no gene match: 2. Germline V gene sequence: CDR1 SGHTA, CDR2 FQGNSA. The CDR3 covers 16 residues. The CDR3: CASSLVGTSGRDEQYF. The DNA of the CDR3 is TGTGCCAGCAGCTTAGTTGGGACTAGCGGGAGGGACGAGCAGTACTTC.

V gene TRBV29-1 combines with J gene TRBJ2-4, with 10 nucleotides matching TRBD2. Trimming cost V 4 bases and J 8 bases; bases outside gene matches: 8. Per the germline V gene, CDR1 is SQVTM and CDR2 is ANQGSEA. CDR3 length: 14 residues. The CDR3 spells CSVASSGSRDIQYF. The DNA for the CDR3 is TGCAGCGTTGCGTCTAGCGGGAGTCGGGACATTCAGTACTTC.

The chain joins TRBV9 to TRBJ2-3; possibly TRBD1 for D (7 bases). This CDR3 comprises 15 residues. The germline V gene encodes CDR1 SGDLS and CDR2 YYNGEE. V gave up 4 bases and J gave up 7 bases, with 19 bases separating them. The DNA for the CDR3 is TGTGCCAGCAGCCCGCGCCAGGGGGGTTTTAATACGCAGTATTTT. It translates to CASSPRQGGFNTQYF.

The CDR3 coding sequence is TGTGCCAGCAGCCTGGACGTGAACACCGGGGAGCTGTTTTTT. Translated: CASSLDVNTGELFF. The chain joins TRBV14 to TRBJ2-2, with D hard to call. CDR1 and CDR2 from the germline V gene are SGHDN and FVKESK. Trimming cost V 4 bases and J 1 base, with 7 bases left between them. This CDR3 region has 14 residues.

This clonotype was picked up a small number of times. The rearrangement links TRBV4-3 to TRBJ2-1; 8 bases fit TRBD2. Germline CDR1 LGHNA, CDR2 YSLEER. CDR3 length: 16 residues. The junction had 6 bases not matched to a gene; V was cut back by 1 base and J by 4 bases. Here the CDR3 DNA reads TGCGCCAGCAGCCAAGCCGGCGGGAGGACTTACAATGAGCAGTTCTTC. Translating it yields CASSQAGGRTYNEQFF.

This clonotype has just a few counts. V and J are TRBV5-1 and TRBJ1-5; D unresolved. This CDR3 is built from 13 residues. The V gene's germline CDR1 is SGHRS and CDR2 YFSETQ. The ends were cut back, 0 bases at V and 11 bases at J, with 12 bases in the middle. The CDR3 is CASSLVPNSAQHF. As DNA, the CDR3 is TGCGCCAGCAGCTTGGTTCCAAATTCAGCCCAGCATTTT.

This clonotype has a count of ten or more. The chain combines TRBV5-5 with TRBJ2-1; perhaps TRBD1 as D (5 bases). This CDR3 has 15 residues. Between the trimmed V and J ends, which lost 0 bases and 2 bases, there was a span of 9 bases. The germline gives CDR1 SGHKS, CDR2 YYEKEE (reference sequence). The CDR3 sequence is CASSLGQGTYNEQFF. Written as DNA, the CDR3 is TGTGCCAGCAGCTTGGGGCAGGGAACCTACAATGAGCAGTTCTTC.

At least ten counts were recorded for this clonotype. CDR3 DNA sequence: TGTGCCAGCAGCTTATTACAGACCTACGAGCAGTACTTC. The encoded protein is CASSLLQTYEQYF. This chain uses TRBV11-2 with TRBJ2-7, with D unresolved. With 2 bases removed from V and 2 bases from J, the gap between germline ends came to 7 bases. The CDR3 runs to 13 residues. Germline loops: CDR1 SGHAT, CDR2 FQNNGV.

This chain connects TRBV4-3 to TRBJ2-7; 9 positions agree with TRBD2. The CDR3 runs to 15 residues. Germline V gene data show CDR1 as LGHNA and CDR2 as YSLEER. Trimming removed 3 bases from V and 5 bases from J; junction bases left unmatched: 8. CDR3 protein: CASSQSSGRVHEQYF. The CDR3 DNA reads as TGCGCCAGCAGCCAGAGTAGCGGGAGAGTCCACGAGCAGTACTTC.

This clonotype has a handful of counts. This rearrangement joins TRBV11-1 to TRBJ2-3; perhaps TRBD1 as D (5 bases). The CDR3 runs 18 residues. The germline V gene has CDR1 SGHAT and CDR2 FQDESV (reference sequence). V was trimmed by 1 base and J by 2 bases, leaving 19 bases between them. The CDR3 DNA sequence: TGTGCCAGCAGCTTAGGCGGATTCTTCCTGGGGCCCACAGATACGCAGTATTTT. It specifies CASSLGGFFLGPTDTQYF. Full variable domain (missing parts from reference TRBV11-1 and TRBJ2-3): EAEVAQSPRYKITEKSQAVAFWCDPISGHATLYWYRQILGQGPELLVQFQDESVVDDSQLPKDRFSAERLKGVDSTLKIQPAELGDSAMYLCASSLGGFFLGPTDTQYFGPGTRLTVL.

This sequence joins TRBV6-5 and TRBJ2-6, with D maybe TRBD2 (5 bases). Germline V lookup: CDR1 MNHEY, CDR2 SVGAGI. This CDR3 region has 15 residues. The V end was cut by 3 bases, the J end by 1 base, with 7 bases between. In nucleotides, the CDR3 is TGTGCCAGCAGTTATTCGGGATCTGGGGCCAACGTCCTGACTTTC. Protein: CASSYSGSGANVLTF.

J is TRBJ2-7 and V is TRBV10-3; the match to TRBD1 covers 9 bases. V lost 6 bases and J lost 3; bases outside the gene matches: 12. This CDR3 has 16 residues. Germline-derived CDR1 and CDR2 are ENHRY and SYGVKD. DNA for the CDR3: TGTGCCATCAGCGGCCCCTACGGACAGGGGATCTACGAGCAGTACTTC. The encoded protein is CAISGPYGQGIYEQYF.